These 18 T cell receptor beta chains came from one sample sequenced in a study of blood T cells in healthy people across ages. Sample-barcoded 5' priming and a J-beta primer mix drove a second PCR of about 7 to 11 cycles. TCRdb reprocessed the 5' RACE reads via MiXCR and lists one record per CDR3 protein. Of 1.5 million to 2 million distinct CDR3 sequences detected, approximately 30% appear once; the ten largest clones hold 7.7%. The sequenced sample was blood. These receptors originate from a young woman in good health.

This clonotype was detected a few times. The rearrangement links TRBV11-2 to TRBJ2-5; D is possibly TRBD1 or TRBD2 (5 bases each). The CDR3 has 15 amino acids. V lost 5 bases to trimming and J lost 1 base, with 14 bases between them. Looked up from germline, CDR1 is SGHAT and CDR2 is FQNNGV. CDR3 coding DNA: TGTGCCAGCAGCCCTAACCTGGGGGTCCAAGAGACCCAGTACTTC. Amino acids: CASSPNLGVQETQYF.

The chain links TRBV4-3 to TRBJ2-7, with 12 bases matching TRBD2. V dropped 0 bases and J dropped 4; count of bases not matched to a gene: 13. CDR3 length equals 19 residues. Germline CDR1 LGHNA, CDR2 YSLEER. CDR3 region: CASSQEIFGTSGRMYEQYF. DNA of the CDR3: TGCGCCAGCAGCCAAGAAATCTTCGGGACTAGCGGGCGGATGTACGAGCAGTACTTC.

About this clonotype: One end of the junction varies from germline; a read error may be responsible. The CDR3 DNA reads as TGCTGCGTTGTACAGACCCCTGAAGCTTTCTTT. As protein: CCVVQTPEAFF. This sequence joins TRBV29-1 and TRBJ1-1; D not resolved. Germline V gene lookup returns CDR1 SQVTM and CDR2 ANQGSEA. The length of the CDR3 is 11 residues.

This clonotype was seen a handful of times. The junction shows a germline mismatch at one end, possibly a read error. The chain links TRBV20-1 to TRBJ1-2; D remains unclear. Germline CDR1 and CDR2: DFQATT and SNEGSKA (reference sequence). The CDR3 has 15 residues. The CDR3 loop is CSAGDLSNEDYGYTF. CDR3 DNA: TGCAGTGCTGGAGATCTCTCCAACGAGGACTATGGCTACACCTTC.

The V call is TRBV29-1, the J call TRBJ2-3; D is perhaps TRBD1 or TRBD2 (5 bases each). Germline V gives CDR1 SQVTM, CDR2 ANQGSEA. With 5 bases removed from V and 1 base from J, the gap between germline ends came to 25 bases. The CDR3 length is 18 residues. The CDR3 DNA follows: TGCAGCGTTTCTTCTGAGGGGATACGCGACCCTCGCACAGATACGCAGTATTTT. This codes for CSVSSEGIRDPRTDTQYF.

This clonotype was found a few times. The chain links TRBV10-3 to TRBJ2-3, with 7 bases aligning to TRBD1. V shed 6 bases and J 3 bases; nucleotides not matched to a gene: 9. Per germline, CDR1 ENHRY and CDR2 SYGVKD. The CDR3 contains 15 residues. The CDR3 is CAISLRQGTTDTQYF. The DNA for the CDR3 is TGTGCCATCAGCCTAAGACAGGGTACAACAGATACGCAGTATTTT.

This clonotype has a count of ten or more. The chain joins TRBV27 to TRBJ2-5; 8 positions match TRBD1. This CDR3 comprises 13 residues. The J segment lost 5 bases and the V segment lost 6 bases, leaving 5 bases of the junction unmatched. Germline-derived CDR1 and CDR2 are MNHEY and SMNVEV (reference sequence). The CDR3 loop reads CASRRTGYETQYF. The CDR3 coding sequence is TGTGCCAGCAGGAGGACAGGGTACGAGACCCAGTACTTC.

The rearrangement links TRBV11-3 to TRBJ2-1; TRBD1 agrees at 7 bases. V lost 5 bases and J lost 10; bases outside the gene matches: 14. This CDR3 has 15 residues. Germline CDR1 is SGHNT and CDR2 is YENEEA. CDR3 bases: TGTGCCAGCAGCCCCGGGACAGCCGGCCGGCGAGAGCAGTTCTTC. It codes for CASSPGTAGRREQFF.

This clonotype was counted between two and nine times. The V gene is TRBV4-2, the J gene TRBJ1-1; no clear D. The CDR3 has 12 amino acids. The V gene's germline CDR1 is LGHNA and CDR2 YNFKEQ. Trimming removed 1 base from V and 5 bases from J, with 5 bases in between. The CDR3 DNA sequence: TGTGCCAGCAGCCAAGCCAGGACTGAAGCTTTCTTT. Translated, it gives CASSQARTEAFF.

Details on this clonotype: A much larger clone differs by one base, so this may be a read error. This chain joins TRBV4-2 and TRBJ2-5; TRBD2 matches at 14 bases. In germline, CDR1 is LGHNA, CDR2 YNFKEQ. The CDR3 is 18 residues long. Trimming cost V 0 bases and J 5 bases; bases outside gene matches: 8. CDR3 in amino acids: CASSQETSGGARGETQYF. Written as DNA, the CDR3 is TGTGCCAGCAGCCAAGAGACTAGCGGGGGGGCGAGGGGGGAGACCCAGTACTTC.

This clonotype was observed a few times. V gene TRBV29-1 combines with J gene TRBJ2-6; 7 bases line up with TRBD1. After removal of 4 bases from V and 1 base from J, the junction contained 10 bases not matched to a gene. Germline V lookup: CDR1 SQVTM, CDR2 ANQGSEA. The CDR3 contains 17 residues. The CDR3 sequence: CSVGVGTAVSGANVLTF. The DNA for the CDR3 is TGCAGCGTTGGTGTTGGGACAGCAGTATCTGGGGCCAACGTCCTGACTTTC. Using reference TRBV29-1 and TRBJ2-6 for the parts outside the CDR3, the full variable domain is SAVISQKPSRDICQRGTSLTIQCQVDSQVTMMFWYRQQPGQSLTLIATANQGSEATYESGFVIDKFPISRPNLTFSTLTVSNMSPEDSSIYLCSVGVGTAVSGANVLTFGAGSRLTVL.

Note on this clonotype: This may be a read error: a much more frequent sequence differs by one nucleotide. V gene TRBV29-1 combines with J gene TRBJ1-1; no reliable D call. Trimming removed 4 bases from V and 12 bases from J, with 12 bases in between. The CDR3 length is 10 residues. The germline CDR1 and CDR2 sequences are SQVTM and ANQGSEA. The CDR3 nucleotides read TGCAGCGTTGCGAACGAGGAGACTTTCTTT. Its protein product is CSVANEETFF.

This chain joins TRBV7-9 and TRBJ2-7; 7 bases are a match to TRBD2. Trimming removed 8 bases from V and 3 bases from J; junction bases left unmatched: 13. This CDR3 spans 15 amino acids. Per germline, CDR1 SEHNR and CDR2 FQNEAQ (reference sequence). CDR3 loop: CASSRGELGGYEQYF. In nucleotides, the CDR3 is TGTGCCAGCTCCCGGGGGGAACTTGGGGGCTACGAGCAGTACTTC.

The V call is TRBV28, the J call TRBJ2-1; 8 bases align to TRBD1. Germline values: CDR1 MDHEN, CDR2 SYDVKM. The J segment lost 12 bases and the V segment lost 4 bases, leaving 8 bases of the junction unmatched. The CDR3 has 13 amino acids. The CDR3 sequence: CASSSGQGGGQFF. CDR3 nucleotide sequence: TGTGCCAGCAGTTCCGGACAGGGTGGGGGGCAGTTCTTC.

This clonotype appeared many times. The chain carries TRBV27 and TRBJ2-5; TRBD1 is a possible D gene (5 bases). The CDR3 is made up of 15 amino acids. Trimming took off 1 base at V and 2 bases at J, with 11 bases between the two ends. Looked up from germline, CDR1 is MNHEY and CDR2 is SMNVEV (reference sequence). CDR3 loop: CASSLFRTPQETQYF. In DNA, the CDR3 is TGTGCCAGCAGTTTATTTCGGACACCTCAAGAGACCCAGTACTTC.

The rearrangement uses TRBV29-1 and TRBJ1-1; 12 bases align to TRBD1. Germline V CDR1 and CDR2: SQVTM, ANQGSEA. This CDR3 has 17 amino acids. V shed 1 base, J shed 6 bases, and the junction held 12 bases outside the gene matches. This chain's CDR3 is CSVEGGQGAAVESEAFF. The CDR3 region has the DNA TGCAGCGTTGAAGGGGGACAGGGGGCGGCGGTAGAGTCTGAAGCTTTCTTT.

The V and J genes are TRBV27 and TRBJ2-1; 9 nucleotides align to TRBD2. J was trimmed by 3 bases and V by 6 bases; bases with no gene match: 15. Germline CDR1 reads MNHEY; CDR2 reads SMNVEV (reference sequence). The CDR3 has 18 amino acids. The CDR3 DNA follows: TGTGCCAGCAGATTTACTGGGACTAGCAGGTCCGGCTACAATGAGCAGTTCTTC. Amino acids: CASRFTGTSRSGYNEQFF.

The CDR3 sequence: CSFQAGPYEQYF. CDR3 nucleotides: TGCAGCTTCCAGGCAGGCCCATACGAGCAGTACTTC. The chain combines TRBV29-1 with TRBJ2-4; D unresolved. The J call is in doubt because the DNA end fits TRBJ2-7 better. This CDR3 region has 12 residues. Germline loops: CDR1 SQVTM, CDR2 ANQGSEA.